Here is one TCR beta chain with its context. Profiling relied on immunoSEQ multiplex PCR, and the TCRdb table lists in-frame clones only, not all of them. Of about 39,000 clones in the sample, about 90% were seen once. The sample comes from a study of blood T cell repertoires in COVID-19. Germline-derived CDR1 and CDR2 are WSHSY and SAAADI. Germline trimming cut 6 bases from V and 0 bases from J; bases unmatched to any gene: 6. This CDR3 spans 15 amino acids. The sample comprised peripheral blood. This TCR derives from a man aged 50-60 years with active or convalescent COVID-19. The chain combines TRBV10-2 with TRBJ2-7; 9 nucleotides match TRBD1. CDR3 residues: CASRAQGASSYEQYF. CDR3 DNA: TGCGCCAGCAGAGCACAGGGGGCCAGCTCCTACGAGCAGTACTTC.